This TCR beta chain was profiled in a study of shared clonotypes between healthy human individuals (dated by TCRdb to about 2020). The study in broad terms: The cohort comprised a couple of women and a few men aged 18 to 49 years. For each donor, three plates each were used for CD4 naive and CD4 memory, two plates were used for CD8 naive, and one plate was used for CD8 memory. The study deeply sequenced blood TCR repertoires of five healthy adults to estimate repertoire size and the extent of clonotype sharing between individuals. Different laboratories and diverse techniques were used to prepare libraries and sequence TCR repertoires, to increase sequencing depth and limit assay-specific biases. Each donor's leukapheresis produced roughly between roughly 0.85 and 10 billion PBMCs. Study-wide conclusions, independent of this receptor: Naive subsets generally had larger estimated clonotype richness than memory subsets did. Incomplete sequencing was indicated by rarefaction of sorted-subset datasets, despite the large sequencing depth. Sharing across four donors was observed for around 4.8% of naive CD4, about 3.2% of naive CD8, 2.3% of memory CD4, and less than 0.45% of memory CD8 clonotypes. Because the study included a small number of donors, the genetic and exposure-history diversity represented was limited. Sampling was restricted to blood, and TCR repertoires in tissues likely differ from the TCR repertoires found in blood. Pairwise subsampling led to the expectation that sequencing depth would affect the degree of clonotype sharing among donors. Higher generation probabilities were observed for clonotypes shared by all four sorted-subset donors than for non-shared clonotypes.

Using the deep immunoSEQ assay, multiplex PCR amplified TCR CDR3 regions from genomic DNA. Extracted genomic DNA from each cell subset was distributed evenly across all wells of several immunoSEQ 96-well plates, and each plate was treated as a replicate. For sorted subsets, each replicate PCR was loaded with around 220 ng genomic DNA, equivalent to about 30,000 T cell genomes. The purified libraries were quantified using a Qubit 3.0 fluorometer, sized with a Bioanalyzer 2100, and then quantified again using the KAPA Library Quantification kit. Each immunoSEQ 96-well plate was sequenced on its own single-read 150-cycle Illumina NextSeq 550 flow cell. From the authors' description of their analysis: Because the immunoSEQ output included only junctional sequences and no quality scores, the filtering could not be the same as the filtering used for full-length reads. Sequences were annotated with PyIR, a Python wrapper for IgBLAST v1.9, using IMGT germline references to assign V/J genes and CDR3. Reads were removed for weak V/J assignments (E-value above 1e-6), missing CDR3, stop codons, out-of-frame junctions, or ambiguous translated residues. V3J clonotypes were defined as sequences sharing the same inferred V gene, J gene, and CDR3 amino acid sequence. To compute the percentage overlap between repertoires, the number of shared unique clonotypes was divided by the size of the smaller repertoire. Richness of each repertoire was evaluated using RTK rarefaction, the Chao1 estimator, and Recon v2.1 estimates of unobserved clonotypes. For all TCRbeta clonotypes obtained by the gDNA method from four donors, generation probabilities were computed with OLGA. TCRdb obtained this table from immuneACCESS and retained in-frame rearrangements with V and J assigned. These tables miss some clones; where compared with another copy, unresolved V genes account for less than half of the shortfall, and the remainder is unexplained. That table gives V, J and clone size, and the DNA gave D and trimming. The table for this sample lists roughly 110,000 clones; around 68% of them were counted only once. Roughly a quarter of the sample belongs to the ten largest clones.

From the cysteine up to the phenylalanine, the CDR3 has a length of 15 residues. Only the CDR3 portion is preserved as DNA: 45 bases, with reading frame beginning at the first base. Trimming accounts for 0 bases at V and 4 bases at J, while the number of junction bases matched to no gene is 4. Via the germline V gene, CDR1 is SGHRS and CDR2 YFSETQ. The donors were healthy, HIV-negative adults with no recently reported acute infections or vaccinations. All donors were Caucasian adults living in Nashville, Tennessee, USA. CD8 memory samples combined magnetically selected CD45RO+ cells with CCR7-negative CD45RA+ effector memory (TemRA) cells. Blood was collected by leukapheresis, and PBMCs were isolated by Ficoll-Histopaque density gradient centrifugation and then cryopreserved in liquid nitrogen vapor phase. Analytical flow cytometry was used to check the purity and quantity of every magnetically sorted T cell population. From each sorted fraction, genomic DNA was isolated and quantified by UV absorbance on a Nanodrop 2000c.

As regards this clone: The specificity of this receptor is unknown. Qualities for individual bases were not recorded, and no much larger clone is one base off.

The chain employs TRBV5-1 and TRBJ2-1, with 7 bases aligning to TRBD2. Material: memory CD8+ T cells sorted from blood. The cell subset or site label corresponds to: CD45RO+ cells pooled with CCR7-negative TemRA cells. The sequence was collected from a woman under 40 in good health. This receptor has the CDR3 CASSLGGGLYNEQFF. The DNA reads as follows: TGCGCCAGCAGCTTGGGCGGGGGATTATACAATGAGCAGTTCTTC. The reference TRBV5-1 and TRBJ2-1 proteins fill in what lies around the CDR3, so the full variable domain reads KAGVTQTPRYLIKTRGQQVTLSCSPISGHRSVSWYQQTPGQGLQFLFEYFSETQRNKGNFPGRFSGRQFSNSRSEMNVSTLELGDSALYLCASSLGGGLYNEQFFGPGTRLTVL.